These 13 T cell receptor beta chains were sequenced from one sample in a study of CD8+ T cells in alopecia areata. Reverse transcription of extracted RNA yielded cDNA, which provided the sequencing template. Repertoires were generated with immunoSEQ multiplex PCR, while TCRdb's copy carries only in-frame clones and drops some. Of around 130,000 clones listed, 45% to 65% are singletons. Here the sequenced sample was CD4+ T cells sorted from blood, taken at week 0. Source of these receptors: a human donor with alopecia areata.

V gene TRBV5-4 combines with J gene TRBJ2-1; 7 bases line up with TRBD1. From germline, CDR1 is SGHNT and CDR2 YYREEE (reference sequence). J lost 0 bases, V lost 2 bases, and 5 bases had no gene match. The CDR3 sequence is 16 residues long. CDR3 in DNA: TGTGCCAGCAGCTTCCCAGGGGGAAGCTCCTACAATGAGCAGTTCTTC. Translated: CASSFPGGSSYNEQFF.

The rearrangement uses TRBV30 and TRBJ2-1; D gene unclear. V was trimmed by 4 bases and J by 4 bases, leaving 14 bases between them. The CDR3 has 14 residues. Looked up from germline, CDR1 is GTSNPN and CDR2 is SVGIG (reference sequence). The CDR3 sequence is CAWTVPLVYNEQFF. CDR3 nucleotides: TGTGCCTGGACGGTCCCCCTAGTATACAATGAGCAGTTCTTC.

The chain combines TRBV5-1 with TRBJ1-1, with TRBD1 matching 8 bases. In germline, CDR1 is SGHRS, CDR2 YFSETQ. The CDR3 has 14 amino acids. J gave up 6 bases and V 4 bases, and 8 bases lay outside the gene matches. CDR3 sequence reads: CASSPWTGKSEAFF. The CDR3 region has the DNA TGCGCCAGCAGCCCGTGGACAGGGAAGTCTGAAGCTTTCTTT.

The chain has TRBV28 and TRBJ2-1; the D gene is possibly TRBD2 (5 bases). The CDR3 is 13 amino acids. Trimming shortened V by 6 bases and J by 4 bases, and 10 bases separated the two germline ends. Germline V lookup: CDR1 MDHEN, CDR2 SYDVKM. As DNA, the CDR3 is TGTGCCAGCAGAACAGCGGATTACAATGAGCAGTTCTTC. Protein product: CASRTADYNEQFF.

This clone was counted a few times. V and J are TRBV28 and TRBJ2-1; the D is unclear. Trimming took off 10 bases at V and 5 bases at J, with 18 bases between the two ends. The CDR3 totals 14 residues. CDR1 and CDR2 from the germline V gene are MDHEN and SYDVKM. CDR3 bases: TGTGCCAACTCACCCACCGGTGTTAACAATGAGCAGTTCTTC. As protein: CANSPTGVNNEQFF.

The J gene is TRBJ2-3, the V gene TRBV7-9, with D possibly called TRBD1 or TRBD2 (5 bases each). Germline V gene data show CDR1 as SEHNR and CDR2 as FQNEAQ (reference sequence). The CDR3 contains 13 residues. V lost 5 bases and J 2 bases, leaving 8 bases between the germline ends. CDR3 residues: CASSPGTTDTQYF. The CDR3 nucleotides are TGTGCCAGCAGCCCAGGGACCACAGATACGCAGTATTTT.

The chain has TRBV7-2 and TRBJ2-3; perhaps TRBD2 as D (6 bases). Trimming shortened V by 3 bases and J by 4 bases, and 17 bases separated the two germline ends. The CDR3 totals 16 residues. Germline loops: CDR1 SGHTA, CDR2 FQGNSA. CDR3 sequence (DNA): TGTGCCAGCAGCTTGGATAGCGGAAATCGGGCAGATACGCAGTATTTT. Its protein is CASSLDSGNRADTQYF.

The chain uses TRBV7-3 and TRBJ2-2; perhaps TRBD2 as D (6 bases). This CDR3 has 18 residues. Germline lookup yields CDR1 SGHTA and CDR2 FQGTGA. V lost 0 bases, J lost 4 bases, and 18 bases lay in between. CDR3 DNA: TGTGCCAGCAGCTTAACTGTTCCGGGGGTGCGTAGCACCGGGGAGCTGTTTTTT. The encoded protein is CASSLTVPGVRSTGELFF.

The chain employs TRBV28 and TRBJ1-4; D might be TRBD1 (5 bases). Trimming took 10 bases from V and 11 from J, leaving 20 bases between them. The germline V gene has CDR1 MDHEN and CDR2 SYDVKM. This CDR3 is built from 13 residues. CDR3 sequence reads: CAIQGGGVDKLFF. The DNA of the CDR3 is TGTGCCATCCAGGGAGGTGGCGTCGACAAACTGTTTTTT.

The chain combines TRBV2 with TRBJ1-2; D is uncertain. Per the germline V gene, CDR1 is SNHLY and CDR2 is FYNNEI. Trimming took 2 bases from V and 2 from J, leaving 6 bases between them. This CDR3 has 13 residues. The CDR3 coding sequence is TGTGCCAGCAGTGAACGGGTAAACTATGGCTACACCTTC. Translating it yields CASSERVNYGYTF. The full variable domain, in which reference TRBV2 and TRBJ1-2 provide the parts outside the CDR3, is EPEVTQTPSHQVTQMGQEVILRCVPISNHLYFYWYRQILGQKVEFLVSFYNNEISEKSEIFDDQFSVERPDGSNFTLKIRSTKLEDSAMYFCASSERVNYGYTFGSGTRLTVV.

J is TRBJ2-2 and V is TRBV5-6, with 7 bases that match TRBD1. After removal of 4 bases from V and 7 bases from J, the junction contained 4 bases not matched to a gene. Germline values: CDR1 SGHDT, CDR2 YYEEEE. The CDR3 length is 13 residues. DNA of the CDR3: TGTGCCAGCAGCAGGACAGGTGGCGGGGAGCTGTTTTTT. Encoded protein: CASSRTGGGELFF. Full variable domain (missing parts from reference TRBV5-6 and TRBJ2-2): DAGVTQSPTHLIKTRGQQVTLRCSPKSGHDTVSWYQQALGQGPQFIFQYYEEEERQRGNFPDRFSGHQFPNYSSELNVNALLLGDSALYLCASSRTGGGELFFGEGSRLTVL.

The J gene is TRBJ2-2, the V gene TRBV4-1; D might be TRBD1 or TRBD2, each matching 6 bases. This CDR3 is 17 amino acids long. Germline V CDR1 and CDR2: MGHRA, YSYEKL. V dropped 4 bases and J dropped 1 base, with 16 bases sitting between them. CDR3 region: CASSRGAGTENTGELFF. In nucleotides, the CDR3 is TGCGCCAGCAGCCGGGGGGCCGGGACGGAGAACACCGGGGAGCTGTTTTTT.

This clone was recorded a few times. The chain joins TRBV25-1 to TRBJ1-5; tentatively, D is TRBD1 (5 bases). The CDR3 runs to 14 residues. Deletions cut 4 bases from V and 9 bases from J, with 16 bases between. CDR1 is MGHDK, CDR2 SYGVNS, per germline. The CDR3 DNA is TGTGCCAGCAGTGGAGGGGCCAGCAACTGGCCCCAGCATTTT. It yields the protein CASSGGASNWPQHF.